The rows below give T cell receptor beta chains drawn from one sample of a study of shared clonotypes between healthy human individuals. Measured with immunoSEQ multiplex PCR; TCRdb has only the in-frame clones, and not every one. The sample shows approximately 1.9 million clones, over 85% of them seen only once. Material for sequencing was naive CD8+ T cells from PBMCs. These receptors all come from a man between 18 and 35 years old in good health. Some clones in this sample may be carry-over from other donors' samples. The CDR3 runs from the conserved cysteine through the conserved F or W. D genes are given only for firm matches. Clone sizes are given selectively: once, few, many, or a class where the clone is expanded.

J: TRBJ2-3
D: .
size: .
V: TRBV5-1
CDR3: CASSPSRGSFTDTQYF
DNA: TGCGCCAGCAGTCCGTCGAGGGGCTCTTTCACAGATACGCAGTATTTT

J: TRBJ1-1
D: .
size: once
V: TRBV6-1
CDR3: CASSPGLPRQGAFF
DNA: TGTGCCAGCAGTCCCGGGCTTCCCCGGCAAGGGGCTTTCTTT

J: TRBJ1-1
D: .
size: few
V: TRBV27
CDR3: CASSLSARMNTEAFF
DNA: TGTGCCAGCAGTTTATCAGCCAGAATGAACACTGAAGCTTTCTTT

J: TRBJ1-1
D: .
size: .
V: TRBV4-1
CDR3: CATKGPGASLEAFF
DNA: TGCGCCACCAAGGGCCCGGGGGCGTCGCTTGAAGCTTTCTTT

J: TRBJ2-1
D: TRBD2
size: once
V: TRBV6-5
CDR3: CASSGGSSYNEQFF
DNA: TGTGCCAGCAGTGGCGGGAGCTCCTACAATGAGCAGTTCTTC

J: TRBJ2-7
D: .
size: .
V: TRBV19
CDR3: CASSMRPRYEQYF
DNA: TGTGCCAGTAGTATGCGACCGCGCTACGAGCAGTACTTC

J: TRBJ1-2
D: .
size: .
V: TRBV12-1
CDR3: CASSFALNYWTGGVDGYTF
DNA: TGTGCCAGCAGCTTTGCGCTTAACTATTGGACAGGAGGGGTCGATGGCTACACCTTC

J: TRBJ1-1
D: .
size: .
V: TRBV5-5
CDR3: CASSFAALNTEAFF
DNA: TGTGCCAGCAGCTTCGCGGCACTAAACACTGAAGCTTTCTTT

J: TRBJ2-7
D: .
size: once
V: TRBV9
CDR3: CASSEGAASATYEQYF
DNA: TGTGCCAGCAGCGAGGGTGCGGCTAGCGCAACTTACGAGCAGTACTTC

J: TRBJ2-7
D: .
size: .
V: TRBV29-1
CDR3: CSVELSARYEQYF
DNA: TGCAGCGTTGAACTAAGCGCCCGCTACGAGCAGTACTTC

J: TRBJ1-3
D: .
size: .
V: TRBV7-8
CDR3: CASSLGVQEEGKRNTIYF
DNA: TGTGCCAGCAGCTTAGGGGTGCAGGAAGAGGGCAAGCGAAACACCATATATTTT

J: TRBJ2-7
D: TRBD1
size: .
V: TRBV7-9
CDR3: CASSPDRTGSSYEQYF
DNA: TGTGCCAGCAGCCCCGACCGGACAGGGAGCTCCTACGAGCAGTACTTC

J: TRBJ2-2
D: .
size: .
V: TRBV19
CDR3: CASSIFGENTGELFF
DNA: TGTGCCAGTAGTATCTTCGGAGAGAACACCGGGGAGCTGTTTTTT

J: TRBJ2-4
D: .
size: .
V: TRBV9
CDR3: CASSEGGLAKNIQYF
DNA: TGTGCCAGCAGCGAGGGGGGACTAGCCAAAAACATTCAGTACTTC

J: TRBJ2-7
D: .
size: .
V: TRBV6-5
CDR3: CASSSPGTGRGLAHF
DNA: TGTGCCAGCAGTAGCCCCGGGACAGGGCGGGGACTAGCGCACTTC

J: TRBJ2-1
D: TRBD2
size: .
V: TRBV27
CDR3: CASSLSIEREFNEQFF
DNA: TGTGCCAGCAGTTTATCGATCGAGCGGGAGTTCAATGAGCAGTTCTTC

J: TRBJ2-7
D: .
size: .
V: TRBV4-3
CDR3: CASSQGLGGGYEQYF
DNA: TGCGCCAGCAGCCAAGGGCTCGGTGGCGGATACGAGCAGTACTTC

J: TRBJ1-2
D: .
size: .
V: TRBV7-3
CDR3: CASSFPSGYGYTF
DNA: TGTGCCAGCAGCTTCCCATCGGGGTATGGCTACACCTTC

J: TRBJ2-7
D: .
size: .
V: TRBV9
CDR3: CASSANGYEQYF
DNA: TGTGCCAGCAGCGCCAATGGCTACGAGCAGTACTTC

J: TRBJ2-5
D: .
size: .
V: TRBV27
CDR3: CASSLDIPSRETQYF
DNA: TGTGCCAGCAGCCTCGACATCCCTTCGAGAGAGACCCAGTACTTC

J: TRBJ2-1
D: TRBD1
size: .
V: TRBV4-2
CDR3: CASSQVEFDGQGVPYNEQFF
DNA: TGTGCCAGCAGCCAAGTAGAATTCGATGGACAGGGGGTACCCTACAATGAGCAGTTCTTC

J: TRBJ2-7
D: TRBD1
size: once
V: TRBV5-4
CDR3: CASSLVRTGGGEQYF
DNA: TGTGCCAGCAGCTTGGTTCGGACAGGGGGTGGCGAGCAGTACTTC

J: TRBJ2-7
D: .
size: once
V: TRBV20-1
CDR3: CSARAGSEQYF
DNA: TGCAGTGCTAGGGCTGGCTCTGAGCAGTACTTC

J: TRBJ2-3
D: TRBD1
size: .
V: TRBV29-1
CDR3: CSVEGQGSTDTQYF
DNA: TGCAGCGTGGAGGGACAGGGGAGCACAGATACGCAGTATTTT

J: TRBJ1-2
D: .
size: .
V: TRBV28
CDR3: CASSFQNYYGYTF
DNA: TGTGCCAGCAGTTTTCAGAATTACTATGGCTACACCTTC

J: TRBJ2-5
D: TRBD2
size: .
V: TRBV7-9
CDR3: CASSSSGSMEETQYF
DNA: TGTGCCAGCAGCTCTAGCGGGAGCATGGAAGAGACCCAGTACTTC

J: TRBJ2-1
D: TRBD2
size: .
V: TRBV30
CDR3: CAWSPSGLGDEQFF
DNA: TGTGCCTGGAGCCCTAGCGGGTTAGGCGATGAGCAGTTCTTC

J: TRBJ1-1
D: TRBD1
size: .
V: TRBV28
CDR3: CASSGSRGRAEAFF
DNA: TGTGCCAGCAGTGGTAGCAGGGGGCGCGCTGAAGCTTTCTTT

J: TRBJ2-7
D: TRBD2
size: once
V: TRBV28
CDR3: CASSLPLGTSGSGPYEQYF
DNA: TGTGCCAGCAGTTTACCCCTCGGGACTAGCGGGAGCGGGCCCTACGAGCAGTACTTC

J: TRBJ2-3
D: .
size: .
V: TRBV9
CDR3: CASSVTGRDTQYF
DNA: TGTGCCAGCAGCGTAACGGGACGGGATACGCAGTATTTT

J: TRBJ1-1
D: TRBD1
size: .
V: TRBV13
CDR3: CASRRDRGGTEAFF
DNA: TGTGCCAGCAGAAGGGACAGGGGGGGTACTGAAGCTTTCTTT

J: TRBJ1-2
D: .
size: once
V: TRBV18
CDR3: CASSPGRALLRNYGYTF
DNA: TGTGCCAGCTCACCGGGCAGAGCCTTACTTCGGAACTATGGCTACACCTTC

J: TRBJ2-2
D: TRBD1
size: .
V: TRBV6-6
CDR3: CASQMTGDDTGELFF
DNA: TGTGCCTCCCAAATGACAGGGGACGACACCGGGGAGCTGTTTTTT

J: TRBJ2-5
D: .
size: .
V: TRBV27
CDR3: CASSLSSPLGVTETQYF
DNA: TGTGCCAGCAGTTTAAGTAGCCCCCTGGGAGTAACAGAGACCCAGTACTTC

J: TRBJ2-5
D: .
size: .
V: TRBV7-9
CDR3: CASSLPGASKTQYF
DNA: TGTGCCAGCAGCCTCCCGGGAGCATCGAAGACCCAGTACTTC

J: TRBJ2-7
D: .
size: .
V: TRBV27
CDR3: CASSLSTGSYEQYF
DNA: TGTGCCAGCAGTTTAAGCACCGGTAGCTACGAGCAGTACTTC

J: TRBJ1-2
D: .
size: .
V: TRBV5-1
CDR3: CASSLGDGNYESAYGYTF
DNA: TGCGCCAGCAGCTTGGGGGACGGTAACTATGAAAGTGCTTATGGCTACACCTTC

J: TRBJ1-5
D: TRBD1
size: .
V: TRBV27
CDR3: CASSPYMTGHSNQPQHF
DNA: TGTGCCAGCAGTCCCTATATGACAGGGCATAGCAATCAGCCCCAGCATTTT

J: TRBJ1-2
D: TRBD1
size: .
V: TRBV28
CDR3: CASIPQGEFSYGYTF
DNA: TGTGCCAGCATCCCGCAGGGGGAGTTTAGCTATGGCTACACCTTC

J: TRBJ1-4
D: TRBD1
size: .
V: TRBV11-2
CDR3: CASTIAYVRGSEKLFF
DNA: TGTGCCAGCACGATAGCTTACGTCAGGGGGTCTGAAAAACTGTTTTTT

J: TRBJ1-1
D: .
size: few
V: TRBV30
CDR3: CAWSHGGTEAFF
DNA: TGTGCCTGGAGCCATGGGGGGACTGAAGCTTTCTTT

J: TRBJ1-2
D: TRBD1
size: .
V: TRBV28
CDR3: CASRTGGYGYTF
DNA: TGTGCCAGCAGAACAGGGGGCTATGGCTACACCTTC

J: TRBJ1-1
D: .
size: .
V: TRBV19
CDR3: CASSIRGDMTNGGAFF
DNA: TGTGCCAGTAGTATTAGGGGAGACATGACAAACGGAGGAGCTTTCTTT

J: TRBJ2-7
D: .
size: .
V: TRBV29-1
CDR3: CSTKTGAYEQYF
DNA: TGCAGCACCAAGACAGGTGCCTACGAGCAGTACTTC

J: TRBJ1-2
D: TRBD1
size: .
V: TRBV6-1
CDR3: CASSEIETGVYGYTF
DNA: TGTGCCAGCAGTGAAATTGAGACAGGGGTCTATGGCTACACCTTC

J: TRBJ2-7
D: .
size: .
V: TRBV6-1
CDR3: CASSEGSRIYEQYF
DNA: TGTGCCAGCAGTGAAGGTTCCCGAATCTACGAGCAGTACTTC

J: TRBJ2-7
D: .
size: .
V: TRBV23-1
CDR3: CASSQSLVWGEQYF
DNA: TGCGCCAGCAGTCAATCCCTGGTTTGGGGCGAGCAGTACTTC

J: TRBJ1-1
D: .
size: .
V: TRBV27
CDR3: CASRWDGQNTEAFF
DNA: TGTGCCAGCAGGTGGGACGGACAGAACACTGAAGCTTTCTTT

J: TRBJ1-1
D: TRBD1
size: .
V: TRBV25-1
CDR3: CASSPTGWNTEAFF
DNA: TGTGCCAGCAGTCCGACAGGGTGGAACACTGAAGCTTTCTTT

J: TRBJ2-1
D: .
size: .
V: TRBV27
CDR3: CASRIILAAEQFF
DNA: TGTGCCAGCAGAATAATACTAGCTGCGGAGCAGTTCTTC

J: TRBJ2-1
D: TRBD2
size: .
V: TRBV7-3
CDR3: CASSYPSGRALHEQFF
DNA: TGTGCCAGCAGCTACCCTAGCGGGAGGGCTCTCCATGAGCAGTTCTTC